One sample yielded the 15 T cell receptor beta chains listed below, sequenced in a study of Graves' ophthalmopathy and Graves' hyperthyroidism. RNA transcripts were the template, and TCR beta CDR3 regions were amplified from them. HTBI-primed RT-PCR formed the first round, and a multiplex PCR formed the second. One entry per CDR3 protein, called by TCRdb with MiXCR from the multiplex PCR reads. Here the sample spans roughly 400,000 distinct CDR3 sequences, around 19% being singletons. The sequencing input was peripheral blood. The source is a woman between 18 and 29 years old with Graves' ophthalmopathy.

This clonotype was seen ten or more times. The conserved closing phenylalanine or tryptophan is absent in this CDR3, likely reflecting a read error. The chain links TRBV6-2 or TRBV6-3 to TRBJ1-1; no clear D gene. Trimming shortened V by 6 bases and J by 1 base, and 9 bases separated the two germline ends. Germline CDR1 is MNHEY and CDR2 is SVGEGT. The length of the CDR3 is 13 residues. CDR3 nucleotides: TGTGCCAGCAGAGAGGACGGGAACACTGAAGCTTTCCTT. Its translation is CASREDGNTEAFL.

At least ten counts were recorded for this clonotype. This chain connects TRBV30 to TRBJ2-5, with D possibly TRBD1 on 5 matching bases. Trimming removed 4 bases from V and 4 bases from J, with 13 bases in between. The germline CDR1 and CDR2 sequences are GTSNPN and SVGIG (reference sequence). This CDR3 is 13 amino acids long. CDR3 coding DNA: TGTGCCTGGAAACCAGGGTCCCCAGAGACCCAGTACTTC. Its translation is CAWKPGSPETQYF.

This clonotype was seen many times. The CDR3 DNA reads TGTGCCATCAGGGCGACGAACACTGAAGCTTTCTTT. Its protein product is CAIRATNTEAFF. The chain links TRBV10-3 to TRBJ1-1, with unresolved D. Germline assignment: CDR1 ENHRY and CDR2 SYGVKD. V shed 6 bases and J shed 1 base, with 6 bases lying between them. This CDR3 has 12 amino acids.

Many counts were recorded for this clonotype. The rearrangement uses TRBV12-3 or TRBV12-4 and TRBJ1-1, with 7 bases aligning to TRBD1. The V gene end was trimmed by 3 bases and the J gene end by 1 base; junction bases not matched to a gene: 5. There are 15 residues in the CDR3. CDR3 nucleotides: TGTGCCAGCAGTTTCGTTGGGACAGCGAACACTGAAGCTTTCTTT. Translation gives CASSFVGTANTEAFF.

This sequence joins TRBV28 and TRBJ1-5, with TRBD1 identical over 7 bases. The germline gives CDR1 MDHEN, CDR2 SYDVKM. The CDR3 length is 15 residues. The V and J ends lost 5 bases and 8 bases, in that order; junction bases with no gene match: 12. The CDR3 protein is CASSPGTGDLEPQHF. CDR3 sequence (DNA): TGTGCCAGCAGTCCCGGAACAGGGGACTTGGAGCCCCAGCATTTT.

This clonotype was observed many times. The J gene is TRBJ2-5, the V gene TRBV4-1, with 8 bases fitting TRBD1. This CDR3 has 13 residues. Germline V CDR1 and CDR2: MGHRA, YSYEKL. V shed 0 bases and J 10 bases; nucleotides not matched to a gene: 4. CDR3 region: CASSQERQGFQYF. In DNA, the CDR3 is TGCGCCAGCAGCCAAGAACGACAGGGGTTCCAGTACTTC.

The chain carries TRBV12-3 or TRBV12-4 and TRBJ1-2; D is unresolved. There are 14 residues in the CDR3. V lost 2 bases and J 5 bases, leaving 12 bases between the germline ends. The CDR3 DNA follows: TGTGCCAGCAGTTTAAACCATTGGACTTATGGCTACACCTTC. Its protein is CASSLNHWTYGYTF.

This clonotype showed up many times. In DNA, the CDR3 is TGTGCCAGTAGTATAGATCTGACAGGGTGGTACACCGGGGAGCTGTTTTTT. Its translation: CASSIDLTGWYTGELFF. This rearrangement joins TRBV19 to TRBJ2-2; 7 bases are shared with TRBD1. Germline assignment: CDR1 LNHDA and CDR2 SQIVND (reference sequence). CDR3 length: 17 residues. The V segment lost 0 bases and the J segment 3 bases; nucleotides outside the gene matches: 7.

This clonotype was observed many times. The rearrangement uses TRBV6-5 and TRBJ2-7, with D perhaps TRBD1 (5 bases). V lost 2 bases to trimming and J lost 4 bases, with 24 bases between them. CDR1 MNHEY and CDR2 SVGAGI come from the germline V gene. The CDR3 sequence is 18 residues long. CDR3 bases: TGTGCCAGCAGTTACGGGGCCGGAAGGGGATTCGGAAAGTACGAGCAGTACTTC. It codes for CASSYGAGRGFGKYEQYF.

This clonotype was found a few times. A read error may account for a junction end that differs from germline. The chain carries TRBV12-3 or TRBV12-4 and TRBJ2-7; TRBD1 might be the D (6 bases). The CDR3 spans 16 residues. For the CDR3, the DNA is TGTGTCAGCAGCCACTCCCTGACAGGAATCTCCTACGAGCAGTACTTC. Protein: CVSSHSLTGISYEQYF.

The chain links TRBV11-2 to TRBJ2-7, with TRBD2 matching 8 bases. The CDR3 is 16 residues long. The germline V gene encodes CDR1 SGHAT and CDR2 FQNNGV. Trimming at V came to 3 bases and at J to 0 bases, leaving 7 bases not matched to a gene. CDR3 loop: CASSLSPGGSSYEQYF. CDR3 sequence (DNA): TGTGCCAGCAGCTTGAGTCCGGGAGGGAGCTCCTACGAGCAGTACTTC.

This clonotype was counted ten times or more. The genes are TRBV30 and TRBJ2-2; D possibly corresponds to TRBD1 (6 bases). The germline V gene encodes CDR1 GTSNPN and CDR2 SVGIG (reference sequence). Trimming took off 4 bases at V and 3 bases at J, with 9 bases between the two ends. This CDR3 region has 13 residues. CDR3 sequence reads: CAWNRDDTGELFF. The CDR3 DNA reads TGTGCCTGGAACAGGGACGACACCGGGGAGCTGTTTTTT.

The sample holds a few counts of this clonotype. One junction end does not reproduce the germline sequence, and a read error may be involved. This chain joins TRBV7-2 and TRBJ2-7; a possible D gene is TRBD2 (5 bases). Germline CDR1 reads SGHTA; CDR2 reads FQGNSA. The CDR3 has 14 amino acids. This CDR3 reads CASSLVRGSCEQYF. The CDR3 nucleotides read TGTGCCAGCAGCTTAGTTAGAGGGTCCTGCGAGCAGTACTTC.

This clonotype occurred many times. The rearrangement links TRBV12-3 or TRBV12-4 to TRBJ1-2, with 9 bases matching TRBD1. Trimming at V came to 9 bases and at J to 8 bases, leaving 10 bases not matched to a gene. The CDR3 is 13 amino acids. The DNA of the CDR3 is TGTGCCAGTTGTCCCGGGACAGGGTTCGGCTACACCTTC. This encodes CASCPGTGFGYTF.

CDR3 amino acids: CASSLQRLNTEAFF. CDR3 sequence (DNA): TGTGCCAGTAGTTTGCAACGCTTGAACACTGAAGCTTTCTTT. The chain links TRBV19 to TRBJ1-1; D uncertain. CDR1 and CDR2 (germline): LNHDA, SQIVND (reference sequence). Trimming removed 5 bases from V and 0 bases from J, with 10 bases in between. The CDR3 is 14 amino acids.